Listed here are 21 T cell receptor beta chains from one sample, sequenced in a study of OX40 agonist ivuxolimab in advanced cancers. The data were produced by immunoSEQ multiplex PCR, yet TCRdb's version contains in-frame clones alone and is incomplete. The sample has some 51,000 clones, roughly 90% seen once. The specimen comprised CD4+ or CD8+ T cells sorted from blood, sampled in a trial of the OX40 agonist ivuxolimab. The origin of the receptors is an adult with an advanced solid tumor such as melanoma, head and neck, liver or kidney cancer.

The J gene is TRBJ2-7, the V gene TRBV7-6; possibly TRBD1 for D (6 bases). There are 14 residues in the CDR3. Looked up from germline, CDR1 is SGHVS and CDR2 is FNYEAQ. V lost 1 base to trimming and J lost 7 bases, with 14 bases between them. This CDR3 reads CASSLGGHTSEQYF. The CDR3 bases are TGTGCCAGCAGCTTAGGGGGACACACCTCGGAGCAGTACTTC.

This clone was counted a single time. This chain joins TRBV19 and TRBJ1-2, with a weak D call TRBD1 (5 bases). There are 13 residues in the CDR3. V was trimmed by 6 bases and J by 3 bases, leaving 11 bases between them. Germline CDR1 is LNHDA and CDR2 is SQIVND (reference sequence). The CDR3 DNA reads TGTGCCAGTAGGGTGTGGGGGGACTATGGCTACACCTTC. Translation gives CASRVWGDYGYTF. Full variable domain (rest looked up from reference TRBV19 and TRBJ1-2): DGGITQSPKYLFRKEGQNVTLSCEQNLNHDAMYWYRQDPGQGLRLIYYSQIVNDFQKGDIAEGYSVSREKKESFPLTVTSAQKNPTAFYLCASRVWGDYGYTFGSGTRLTVV.

The rearrangement uses TRBV27 and TRBJ2-7; D gene ambiguous. V was clipped by 0 bases and J by 2 bases, with 2 bases between them. Germline loops: CDR1 MNHEY, CDR2 SMNVEV (reference sequence). The CDR3 runs 12 residues. CDR3 in amino acids: CASSLSAYEQYF. For the CDR3, the DNA is TGTGCCAGCAGTTTATCGGCCTACGAGCAGTACTTC.

The gene calls are TRBV6-5 and TRBJ1-4, with D possibly matching TRBD1 (5 bases). V dropped 4 bases and J dropped 8 bases, with 20 bases sitting between them. Germline-derived CDR1 and CDR2 are MNHEY and SVGAGI. The CDR3 runs 16 residues. This CDR3 reads CASSSREPPRGEKLFF. CDR3 bases: TGTGCCAGCAGTTCCCGGGAACCACCGCGGGGCGAAAAACTGTTTTTT.

The rearrangement joins TRBV11-2 to TRBJ1-4; perhaps TRBD1 as D (6 bases). Germline V gene sequence: CDR1 SGHAT, CDR2 FQNNGV. The CDR3 length is 17 residues. The V end was cut by 0 bases, the J end by 7 bases, with 18 bases between. The CDR3 DNA follows: TGTGCCAGCAGCTTAGAATTAGGGGGAGCTGTGGGTGAAAAACTGTTTTTT. It codes for CASSLELGGAVGEKLFF.

The chain carries TRBV7-2 and TRBJ2-7; D unresolved. The CDR3 loop spans 15 amino acids. Deletions cut 4 bases from V and 2 bases from J, with 15 bases between. Germline assignment: CDR1 SGHTA and CDR2 FQGNSA. CDR3 sequence reads: CASSSFSFGPYEQYF. CDR3 in DNA: TGTGCCAGCAGCTCCTTCTCGTTCGGCCCCTACGAGCAGTACTTC.

The chain carries TRBV28 and TRBJ1-4; D remains ambiguous. Germline CDR1 MDHEN, CDR2 SYDVKM. The V and J ends lost 4 bases and 8 bases respectively, with 17 bases between them. The CDR3 contains 15 residues. The CDR3 sequence is CASSSGRGLEEKLFF. The CDR3 DNA follows: TGTGCCAGCAGTTCCGGACGGGGATTGGAGGAAAAACTGTTTTTT.

V is TRBV4-1 and J is TRBJ2-1; D may be TRBD2 (6 bases). Trimming cost V 2 bases and J 9 bases, with 14 bases left between them. Germline CDR1 MGHRA, CDR2 YSYEKL. The CDR3 totals 14 residues. The CDR3 DNA sequence: TGCGCCAGCAGCCAAACCCGGGACTTGGCTGAGCAGTTCTTC. Its translation: CASSQTRDLAEQFF.

The rearrangement uses TRBV7-9 and TRBJ2-2; tentative D call: TRBD2 (5 bases). The ends were cut back, 4 bases at V and 6 bases at J, with 12 bases in the middle. Germline CDR1 is SEHNR and CDR2 is FQNEAQ (reference sequence). This CDR3 spans 14 amino acids. The CDR3 region has the DNA TGTGCCAGCAGCTCTGAGGGTCTCGCCGGGGAGCTGTTTTTT. Translation gives CASSSEGLAGELFF.

V is TRBV7-9 and J is TRBJ1-4; D possibly corresponds to TRBD1 (6 bases). V lost 0 bases and J lost 7, with 9 bases in between. The germline gives CDR1 SEHNR, CDR2 FQNEAQ (reference sequence). The CDR3 extends over 14 amino acids. CDR3 bases: TGTGCCAGCAGCTTAGCGTCAGGGGTTGAAAAACTGTTTTTT. Encoded protein: CASSLASGVEKLFF.

This chain joins TRBV9 and TRBJ2-1; 8 bases are a match to TRBD1. Germline assignment: CDR1 SGDLS and CDR2 YYNGEE. CDR3 length equals 15 residues. Trimming removed 3 bases from V and 7 bases from J; junction bases left unmatched: 9. The CDR3 DNA follows: TGTGCCAGCAGCGCTTCGGGACAGGTGAATAATGAGCAGTTCTTC. Its translation: CASSASGQVNNEQFF. The full variable domain, rest sourced from reference TRBV9 and TRBJ2-1, is DSGVTQTPKHLITATGQRVTLRCSPRSGDLSVYWYQQSLDQGLQFLIQYYNGEERAKGNILERFSAQQFPDLHSELNLSSLELGDSALYFCASSASGQVNNEQFFGPGTRLTVL.

The chain is built from TRBV5-4 and TRBJ2-7, with 11 positions matching TRBD2. Germline-derived CDR1 and CDR2 are SGHNT and YYREEE (reference sequence). V was pared by 0 bases and J by 4 bases, with 6 bases of the junction left unmatched. CDR3 length: 16 amino acids. CDR3 DNA: TGTGCCAGCAGCTTGGAACTAGCGGGGGCACTATACGAGCAGTACTTC. Translating it yields CASSLELAGALYEQYF.

This sequence joins TRBV6-5 and TRBJ2-7; D not resolved. V was trimmed by 4 bases and J by 3 bases, leaving 4 bases between them. The V gene's germline CDR1 is MNHEY and CDR2 SVGAGI. The CDR3 contains 11 residues. In nucleotides, the CDR3 is TGTGCCAGCAGTTTCAGCTACGAGCAGTACTTC. Translation gives CASSFSYEQYF.

The chain joins TRBV7-3 to TRBJ2-5; 10 bases are shared with TRBD1. With V trimmed by 2 bases and J by 5 bases, 5 bases remained unmatched. This CDR3 has 15 amino acids. Germline lookup yields CDR1 SGHTA and CDR2 FQGTGA. CDR3: CASSLGTGVGETQYF. CDR3 sequence (DNA): TGTGCCAGCAGCTTAGGGACAGGGGTTGGTGAGACCCAGTACTTC.

This clone occurred once. This chain uses TRBV10-3 with TRBJ1-2, with 7 bases matching TRBD1. This CDR3 region has 14 residues. CDR1 is ENHRY and CDR2 is SYGVKD in the germline V gene. V was pared by 2 bases and J by 3 bases, with 3 bases of the junction left unmatched. The CDR3 nucleotides read TGTGCCATCAGTGAGGACAGGGCTGACTATGGCTACACCTTC. Its translation is CAISEDRADYGYTF.

The genes are TRBV28 and TRBJ1-2; 9 positions agree with TRBD1. Per the germline V gene, CDR1 is MDHEN and CDR2 is SYDVKM. The CDR3 sequence is 16 residues long. V was clipped by 5 bases and J by 0 bases; unmatched bases: 7. Written as DNA, the CDR3 is TGTGCCAGCAGTGAACCGGGACAGGGCCCTAACTATGGCTACACCTTC. Its translation: CASSEPGQGPNYGYTF.

The chain carries TRBV6-4 and TRBJ2-2; TRBD2 agrees at 8 bases. The V segment lost 10 bases and the J segment 0 bases; nucleotides outside the gene matches: 13. The germline V gene encodes CDR1 MRHNA and CDR2 SNTAGT. This CDR3 contains 17 residues. The CDR3 bases are TGTGCCACCTCGACGGGACTAGAGCTGGCGAACACCGGGGAGCTGTTTTTT. Translating it yields CATSTGLELANTGELFF.

This clone was observed a handful of times. The rearrangement uses TRBV6-5 and TRBJ2-7, with 7 bases that match TRBD1. Germline V gene lookup returns CDR1 MNHEY and CDR2 SVGAGI. Trimming removed 0 bases from V and 1 base from J; junction bases left unmatched: 6. The CDR3 runs to 16 residues. The CDR3 spells CASSYSAGDSSYEQYF. The DNA of the CDR3 is TGTGCCAGCAGTTACTCGGCCGGGGACAGTTCCTACGAGCAGTACTTC.

The chain joins TRBV10-3 to TRBJ2-5; D not certain. From germline, CDR1 is ENHRY and CDR2 SYGVKD. This CDR3 spans 14 amino acids. V lost 0 bases to trimming and J lost 1 base, with 6 bases between them. The CDR3 DNA follows: TGTGCCATCAGTGAGTCCGTAGCCCAAGAGACCCAGTACTTC. It encodes CAISESVAQETQYF.

V is TRBV19 and J is TRBJ2-5; 8 bases fit TRBD2. Looked up from germline, CDR1 is LNHDA and CDR2 is SQIVND (reference sequence). This CDR3 spans 16 amino acids. Trimming removed 3 bases from V and 4 bases from J; junction bases left unmatched: 10. The CDR3 DNA sequence: TGTGCCAGTAGTATCCTTGGCGGGGGGCACCTAGAGACCCAGTACTTC. Translation gives CASSILGGGHLETQYF.

V usage is TRBV4-2 and J usage is TRBJ2-6; possibly TRBD1 or TRBD2 for D (5 bases each). The CDR3 runs 16 residues. Trimming shortened V by 3 bases and J by 1 base, and 10 bases separated the two germline ends. CDR1 and CDR2 (germline): LGHNA, YNFKEQ. The CDR3, as DNA: TGTGCCAGCAGCCAGGCCTGGGGGTCTGGGGCCAACGTCCTGACTTTC. This sequence encodes CASSQAWGSGANVLTF.